This T cell receptor beta chain was documented in a study of cytomegalovirus exposure and HLA in healthy donors. Donors in the study were healthy people who gave bone marrow. The PCR contained 60 Vbeta and 13 Jbeta primers. Sequenced by immunoSEQ multiplex PCR; TCRdb stores in-frame clones only, minus some. The sample has some 69,000 clones, 65% to 70% seen once; the top ten hold approximately 15%. Note on this clone: What it binds is not known.

The study's findings and limits: There were some 150 TCR beta chains listed as cytomegalovirus-associated.

CDR1 MNHEY and CDR2 SVGAGI come from the germline V gene. CDR3 length equals 16 residues. V shed 0 bases and J 1 base; nucleotides not matched to a gene: 4. This chain connects TRBV6-5 to TRBJ2-3, with 7 nucleotides matching TRBD2. This clonotype originated in a male donor in good health and CMV-seropositive. Sequencing was done on a sample of PBMCs. The CDR3 DNA is TGTGCCAGCAGTTACTCGGGAGGGGTCGGCACAGATACGCAGTATTTT. It yields the protein CASSYSGGVGTDTQYF.